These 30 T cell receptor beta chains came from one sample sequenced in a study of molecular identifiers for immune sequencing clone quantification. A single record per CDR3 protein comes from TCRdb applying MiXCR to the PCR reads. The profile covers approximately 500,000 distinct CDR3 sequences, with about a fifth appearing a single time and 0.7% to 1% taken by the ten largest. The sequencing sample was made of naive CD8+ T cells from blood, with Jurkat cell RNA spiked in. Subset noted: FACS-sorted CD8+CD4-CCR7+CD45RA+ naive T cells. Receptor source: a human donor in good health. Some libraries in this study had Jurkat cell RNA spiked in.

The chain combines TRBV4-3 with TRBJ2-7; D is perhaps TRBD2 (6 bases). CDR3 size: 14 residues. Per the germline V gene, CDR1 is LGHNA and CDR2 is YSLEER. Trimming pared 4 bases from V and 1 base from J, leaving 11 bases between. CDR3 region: CASSPGLMSYEQYF. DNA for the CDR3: TGCGCCAGCAGCCCTGGACTAATGTCCTACGAGCAGTACTTC.

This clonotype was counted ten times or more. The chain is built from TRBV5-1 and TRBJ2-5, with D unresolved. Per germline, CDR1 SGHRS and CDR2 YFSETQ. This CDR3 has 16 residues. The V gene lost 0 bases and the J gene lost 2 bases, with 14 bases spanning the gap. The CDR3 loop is CASSLALLGVQETQYF. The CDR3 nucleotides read TGCGCCAGCAGCTTGGCTCTCCTTGGGGTACAAGAGACCCAGTACTTC.

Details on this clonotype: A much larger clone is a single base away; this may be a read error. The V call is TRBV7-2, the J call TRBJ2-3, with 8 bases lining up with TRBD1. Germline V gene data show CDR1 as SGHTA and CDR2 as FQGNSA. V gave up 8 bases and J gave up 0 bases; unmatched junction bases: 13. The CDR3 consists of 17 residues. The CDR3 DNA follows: TGTGCCAGCGGCTCAAATAACAGGGGGTTCAGCACAGATACGCAGTATTTT. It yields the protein CASGSNNRGFSTDTQYF.

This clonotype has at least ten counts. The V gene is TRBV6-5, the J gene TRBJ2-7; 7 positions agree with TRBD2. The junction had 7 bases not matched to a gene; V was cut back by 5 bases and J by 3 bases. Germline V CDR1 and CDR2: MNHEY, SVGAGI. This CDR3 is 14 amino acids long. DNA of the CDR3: TGTGCCAGCAGTCCCGCCGGGGGGTTCTACGAGCAGTACTTC. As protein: CASSPAGGFYEQYF.

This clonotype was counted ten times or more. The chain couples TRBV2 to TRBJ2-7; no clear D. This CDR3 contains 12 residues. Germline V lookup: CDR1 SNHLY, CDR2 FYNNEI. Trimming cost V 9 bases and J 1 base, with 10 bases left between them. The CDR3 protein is CASRAKSYEQYF. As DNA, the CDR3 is TGTGCCAGTAGAGCCAAGTCCTACGAGCAGTACTTC.

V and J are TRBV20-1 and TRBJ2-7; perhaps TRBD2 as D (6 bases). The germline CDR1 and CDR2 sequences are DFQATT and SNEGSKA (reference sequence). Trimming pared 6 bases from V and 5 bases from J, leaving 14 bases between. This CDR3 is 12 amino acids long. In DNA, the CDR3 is TGCAGTGCCCAGCGGGCAGGCAACGAGCAGTACTTC. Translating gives CSAQRAGNEQYF.

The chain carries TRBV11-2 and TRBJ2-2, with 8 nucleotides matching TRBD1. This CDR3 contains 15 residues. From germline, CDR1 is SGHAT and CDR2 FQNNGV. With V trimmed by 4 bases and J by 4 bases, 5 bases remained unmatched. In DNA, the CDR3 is TGTGCCAGCAGCTCCGGACAGGGTACCACCGGGGAGCTGTTTTTT. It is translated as CASSSGQGTTGELFF.

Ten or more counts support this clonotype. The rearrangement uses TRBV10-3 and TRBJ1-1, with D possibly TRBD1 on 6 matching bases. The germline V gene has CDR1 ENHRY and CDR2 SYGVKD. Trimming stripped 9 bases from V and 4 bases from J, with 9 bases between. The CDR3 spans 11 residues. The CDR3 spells CAISGATEAFF. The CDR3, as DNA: TGTGCCATTTCAGGGGCCACTGAAGCTTTCTTT.

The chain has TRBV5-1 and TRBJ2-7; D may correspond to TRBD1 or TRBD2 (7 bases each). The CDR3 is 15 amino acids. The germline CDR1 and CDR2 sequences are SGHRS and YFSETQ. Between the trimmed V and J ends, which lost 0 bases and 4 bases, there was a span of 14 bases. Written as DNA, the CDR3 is TGCGCCAGCAGCTTGGCAGCAGGGGGGGATTACGAGCAGTACTTC. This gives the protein CASSLAAGGDYEQYF.

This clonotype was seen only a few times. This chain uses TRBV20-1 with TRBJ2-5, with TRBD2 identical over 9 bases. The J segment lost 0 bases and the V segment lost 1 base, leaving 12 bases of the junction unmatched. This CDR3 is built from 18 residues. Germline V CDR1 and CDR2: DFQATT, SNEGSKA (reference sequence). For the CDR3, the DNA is TGCAGTGCTAGAGCCGGAGCCGGTAGCGGGGGATACCAAGAGACCCAGTACTTC. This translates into CSARAGAGSGGYQETQYF.

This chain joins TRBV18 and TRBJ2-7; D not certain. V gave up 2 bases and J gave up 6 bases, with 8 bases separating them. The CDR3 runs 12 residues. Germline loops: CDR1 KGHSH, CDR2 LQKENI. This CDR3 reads CASSPSPGEQYF. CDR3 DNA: TGTGCCAGCTCACCATCCCCGGGCGAGCAGTACTTC.

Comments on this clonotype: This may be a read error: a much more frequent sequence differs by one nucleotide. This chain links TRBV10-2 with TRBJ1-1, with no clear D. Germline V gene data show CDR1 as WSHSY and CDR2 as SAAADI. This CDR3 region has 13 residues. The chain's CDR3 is CACSGVPDTEAFF. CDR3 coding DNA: TGCGCCTGCAGTGGGGTCCCGGACACTGAAGCTTTCTTT.

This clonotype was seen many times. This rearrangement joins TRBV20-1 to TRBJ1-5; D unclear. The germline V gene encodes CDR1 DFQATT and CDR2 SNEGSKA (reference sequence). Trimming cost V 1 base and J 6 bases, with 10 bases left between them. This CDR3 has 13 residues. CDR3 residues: CSARGPYGQPQHF. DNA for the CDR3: TGCAGTGCTAGAGGACCCTACGGTCAGCCCCAGCATTTT.

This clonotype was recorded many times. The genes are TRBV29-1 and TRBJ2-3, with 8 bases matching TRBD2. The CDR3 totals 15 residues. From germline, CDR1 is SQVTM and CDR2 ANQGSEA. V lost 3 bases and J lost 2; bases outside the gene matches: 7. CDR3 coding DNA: TGCAGCGTTGAGGGAACTAGCGGAGTCACAGATACGCAGTATTTT. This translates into CSVEGTSGVTDTQYF.

In DNA, the CDR3 is TGCGCCAGCAGCCAAGAGGGCGGATACACAGATACGCAGTATTTT. It codes for CASSQEGGYTDTQYF. The rearrangement joins TRBV4-3 to TRBJ2-3; D unresolved. With 0 bases removed from V and 2 bases from J, the gap between germline ends came to 9 bases. Germline assignment: CDR1 LGHNA and CDR2 YSLEER. This CDR3 comprises 15 residues.

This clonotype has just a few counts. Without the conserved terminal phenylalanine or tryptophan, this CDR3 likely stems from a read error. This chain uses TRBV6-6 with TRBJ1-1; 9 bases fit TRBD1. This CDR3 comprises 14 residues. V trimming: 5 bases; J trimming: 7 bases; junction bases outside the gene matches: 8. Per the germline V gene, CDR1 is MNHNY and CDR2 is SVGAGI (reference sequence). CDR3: CASSDPGQGSEAFL. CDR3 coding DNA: TGTGCCAGCAGTGATCCGGGACAGGGTAGTGAAGCTTTCCTT.

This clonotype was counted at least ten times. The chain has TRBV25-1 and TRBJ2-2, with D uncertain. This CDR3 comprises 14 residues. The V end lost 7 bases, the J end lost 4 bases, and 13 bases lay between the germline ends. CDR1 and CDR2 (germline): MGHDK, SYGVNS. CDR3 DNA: TGTGCCAGCACCCCCCCAACGACCACCGGGGAGCTGTTTTTT. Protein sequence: CASTPPTTTGELFF. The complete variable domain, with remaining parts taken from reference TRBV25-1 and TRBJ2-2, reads EADIYQTPRYLVIGTGKKITLECSQTMGHDKMYWYQQDPGMELHLIHYSYGVNSTEKGDLSSESTVSRIRTEHFPLTLESARPSHTSQYLCASTPPTTTGELFFGEGSRLTVL.

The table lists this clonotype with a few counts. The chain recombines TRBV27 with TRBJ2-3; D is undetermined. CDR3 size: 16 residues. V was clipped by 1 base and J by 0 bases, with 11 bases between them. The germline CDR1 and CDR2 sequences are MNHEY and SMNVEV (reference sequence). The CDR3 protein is CASSLYPALSTDTQYF. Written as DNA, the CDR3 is TGTGCCAGCAGTTTATATCCAGCCCTGAGCACAGATACGCAGTATTTT.

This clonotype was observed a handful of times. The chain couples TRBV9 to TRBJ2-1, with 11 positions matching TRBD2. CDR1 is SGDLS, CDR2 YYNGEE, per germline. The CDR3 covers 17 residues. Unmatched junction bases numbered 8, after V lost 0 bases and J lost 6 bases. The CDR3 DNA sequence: TGTGCCAGCAGCGTAGTGGGTAGCGGGGGGGCTATCAATGAGCAGTTCTTC. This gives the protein CASSVVGSGGAINEQFF.

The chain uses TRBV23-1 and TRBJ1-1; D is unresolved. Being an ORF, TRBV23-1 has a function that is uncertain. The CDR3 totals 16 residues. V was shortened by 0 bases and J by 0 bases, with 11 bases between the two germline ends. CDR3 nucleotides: TGCGCCAGCAGTCAATCGGGAAGTTACATGAACACTGAAGCTTTCTTT. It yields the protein CASSQSGSYMNTEAFF.

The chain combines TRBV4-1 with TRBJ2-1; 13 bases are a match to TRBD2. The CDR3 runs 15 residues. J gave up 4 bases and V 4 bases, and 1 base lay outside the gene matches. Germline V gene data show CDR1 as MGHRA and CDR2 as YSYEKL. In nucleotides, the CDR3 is TGCGCCAGCAGCCGGGGACTAGCGGGATACAATGAGCAGTTCTTC. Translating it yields CASSRGLAGYNEQFF.

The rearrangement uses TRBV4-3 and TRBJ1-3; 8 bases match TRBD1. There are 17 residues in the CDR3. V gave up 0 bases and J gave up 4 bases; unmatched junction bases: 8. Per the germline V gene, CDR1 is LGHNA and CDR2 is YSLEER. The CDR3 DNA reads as TGCGCCAGCAGCCAAGACCCCAGGGGGCCAGGAGGAAACACCATATATTTT. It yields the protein CASSQDPRGPGGNTIYF.

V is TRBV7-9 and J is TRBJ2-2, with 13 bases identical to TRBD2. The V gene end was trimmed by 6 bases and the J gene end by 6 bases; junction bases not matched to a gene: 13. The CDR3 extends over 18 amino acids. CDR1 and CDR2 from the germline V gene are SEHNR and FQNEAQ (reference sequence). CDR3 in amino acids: CASRDGTSGIKSAGELFF. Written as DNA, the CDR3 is TGTGCCAGCAGGGACGGGACTAGCGGGATTAAGTCCGCCGGGGAGCTGTTTTTT.

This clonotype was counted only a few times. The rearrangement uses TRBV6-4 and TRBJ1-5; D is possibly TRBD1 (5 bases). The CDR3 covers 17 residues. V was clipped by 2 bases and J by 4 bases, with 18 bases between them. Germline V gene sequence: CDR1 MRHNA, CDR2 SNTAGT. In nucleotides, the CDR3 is TGTGCCAGCAGTGACGTCAAGTTCGACCGGACAAATCAGCCCCAGCATTTT. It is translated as CASSDVKFDRTNQPQHF.

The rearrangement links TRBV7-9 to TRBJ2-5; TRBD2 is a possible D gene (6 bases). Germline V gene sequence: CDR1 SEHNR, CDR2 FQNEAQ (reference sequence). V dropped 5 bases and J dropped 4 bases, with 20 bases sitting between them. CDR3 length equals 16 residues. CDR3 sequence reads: CASSPILTGVGETQYF. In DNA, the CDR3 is TGTGCCAGCAGCCCCATCCTCACGGGGGTAGGAGAGACCCAGTACTTC.

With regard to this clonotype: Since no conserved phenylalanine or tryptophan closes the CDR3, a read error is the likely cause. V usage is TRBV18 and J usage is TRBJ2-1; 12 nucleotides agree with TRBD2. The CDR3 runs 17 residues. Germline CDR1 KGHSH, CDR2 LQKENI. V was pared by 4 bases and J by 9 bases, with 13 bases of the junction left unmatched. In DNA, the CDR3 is TGTGCCAGCTCACTGGGAACCCTAGCGGGAGGGCCCAGTGAGCAGTTCCTC. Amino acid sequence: CASSLGTLAGGPSEQFL.

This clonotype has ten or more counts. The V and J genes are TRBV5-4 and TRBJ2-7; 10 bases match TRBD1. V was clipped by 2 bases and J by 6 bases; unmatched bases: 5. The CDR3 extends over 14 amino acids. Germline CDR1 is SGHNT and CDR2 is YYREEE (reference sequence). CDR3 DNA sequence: TGTGCCAGCAGCTTTGGGACAGGGGTTTCCGAGCAGTACTTC. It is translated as CASSFGTGVSEQYF.

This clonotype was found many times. The CDR3 region is CATSLAATGPQHF. In DNA, the CDR3 is TGTGCCACCAGCCTAGCCGCGACAGGTCCACAGCATTTT. V usage is TRBV15 and J usage is TRBJ1-5; D might be TRBD1 (6 bases). This CDR3 comprises 13 residues. V lost 5 bases, J lost 13 bases, and 18 bases lay in between. From germline, CDR1 is LNHNV and CDR2 YYDKDF (reference sequence).

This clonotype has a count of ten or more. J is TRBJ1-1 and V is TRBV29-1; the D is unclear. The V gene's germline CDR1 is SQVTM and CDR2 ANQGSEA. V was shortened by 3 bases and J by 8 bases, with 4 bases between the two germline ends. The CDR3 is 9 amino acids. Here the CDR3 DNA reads TGCAGCGTTGAGAGGGAAGCTTTCTTT. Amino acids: CSVEREAFF.

The CDR3 sequence: CASSQDSGRETEAFF. CDR3 nucleotides: TGCGCCAGCAGCCAAGATTCGGGCAGAGAGACTGAAGCTTTCTTT. This chain links TRBV4-3 with TRBJ1-1; D is ambiguous. The CDR3 has 15 amino acids. Germline CDR1 LGHNA, CDR2 YSLEER. With 0 bases removed from V and 5 bases from J, the gap between germline ends came to 13 bases.